This TCR beta chain originates from a study of blood T cell repertoires in COVID-19 (dated by TCRdb to between 2020 and 2021). For the study in its entirety: Samples from collaborators originated in the United States, Italy and Spain and spanned both the acute and convalescent phases of COVID-19. The material from the prospective study consisted of cDNA or gDNA derived from T cells, B-cell-depleted T cells, or PBMCs. Subjects who had been exposed to COVID-19, were actively infected with it, or had recovered from it provided the deeply sampled blood TCRbeta repertoires that made up the dataset. A freely available public database, intended as a resource for researchers studying the immune response to SARS-CoV-2, is where the repertoires were released. Samples were obtained from the ongoing ImmuneRACE study (first 160 participants) and from about 1,300 subjects provided by 6 global collaborators. A de-identified subject ID, COVID-19 status, age in years and sex were almost always included in the sample metadata. Where HLA class I and class II types were available, the types were taken from metadata supplied by the sample provider, not from assay-based typing. Study-wide conclusions, independent of this receptor: The quantity of clinical and demographic metadata differed by source and by participant and was supplied without curation.

The collaborating institutions used their own protocols to collect whole blood in K2EDTA tubes. For TCRbeta analysis, collaborator samples were shipped as frozen whole blood, as isolated PBMCs, or as DNA extracted from either sample type. The V and J ends are trimmed by 0 bases and 5 bases, leaving 14 bases between them. The CDR3 spans 15 residues, from the cysteine through the phenylalanine. Here the CDR3 DNA is all that survives: 45 bases in frame from base 1. Reading the germline V gene gives CDR1 SGHNT and CDR2 YENEEA. The immunoSEQ Assay, a bias-controlled multiplex PCR, was used to amplify TCRbeta CDR3 regions from genomic DNA. Per the original workflow: Nucleated cell counts per sample were estimated from amplification of reference gene primers within the assay. Sequence reads were collapsed and filtered to measure the absolute abundance of every unique TCRbeta CDR3 rearrangement. For each sample, productive Simpson clonality was calculated as the square root of Simpson's diversity index across productive rearrangements. TCRdb took this table from immuneACCESS and kept in-frame rearrangements with V and J called. Such tables lack part of the clones; where checked against another copy, unresolved V genes explain under half of the gap, and the rest is unexplained. V and J calls and clone size are given by that table; D and trimming were obtained from the DNA. Recorded for this sample are about 64,000 clones; approximately 83% of them occurred a single time. The ten largest make up 0.9% to 1.5% of the sample.

Regarding this clone: Its antigen is currently not known. Qualities for individual bases were not recorded, and no much larger clone is one base off.

This receptor was identified in a man aged 40-49 years with acute or convalescent COVID-19. The sequencing sample was made of peripheral blood. The chain is made from TRBV11-3 and TRBJ2-7; TRBD2 could be the D gene, as 5 bases match. CDR3 loop: CASSLDGGVGDEQYF. The nucleotides read TGTGCCAGCAGCTTAGATGGTGGCGTCGGGGACGAGCAGTACTTC.